These 6 T cell receptor beta chains were sequenced from one sample in a study of monozygotic twins with inflammatory bowel disease. TCRdb reprocessed the 5' RACE reads and keeps a single row for each CDR3 protein, giving no DNA. The sample holds about 420,000 distinct CDR3 sequences. The specimen was blood. These TCRs come from a human donor with ulcerative colitis or Crohn's disease, or a healthy co-twin of an affected twin (not recorded which).

The genes are TRBV4-1 and TRBJ1-1; TCRdb lists TRBD1, though no DNA is available to test this call. The CDR3 spans 15 residues. From germline, CDR1 is MGHRA and CDR2 YSYEKL. The CDR3 reads CASSQIQGMNTEAFF.

CDR3 sequence: CASSLRADYNEQFF. The chain recombines TRBV7-3 with TRBJ2-1; the D gene TCRdb calls, TRBD2, cannot be checked with no DNA. There are 14 residues in the CDR3. The V gene's germline CDR1 is SGHTA and CDR2 FQGTGA.

The CDR3 protein is CASSLVKPPSQYF. This chain uses TRBV28 with TRBJ2-3. In germline, CDR1 is MDHEN, CDR2 SYDVKM. The CDR3 has 13 residues. Using reference TRBV28 and TRBJ2-3 for the parts outside the CDR3, the full variable domain is DVKVTQSSRYLVKRTGEKVFLECVQDMDHENMFWYRQDPGLGLRLIYFSYDVKMKEKGDIPEGYSVSREKKERFSLILESASTNQTSMYLCASSLVKPPSQYFGPGTRLTVL.

The chain links TRBV9 to TRBJ2-3. The CDR3 contains 16 residues. Germline V gene sequence: CDR1 SGDLS, CDR2 YYNGEE. CDR3 amino acids: CASRAANSSSTDTQYF.

The chain uses TRBV18 and TRBJ1-1. The CDR3 has 13 residues. CDR1 is KGHSH, CDR2 LQKENI, per germline. The CDR3: CAFKTQRNTEAFF.

This chain connects TRBV5-1 to TRBJ2-7; TCRdb proposes TRBD1, but this gene call is untestable without DNA. The CDR3 runs to 15 residues. The germline V gene encodes CDR1 SGHRS and CDR2 YFSETQ. This CDR3 is CASSRYDRSSYEQYF. Variable domain in full (rest from reference TRBV5-1 and TRBJ2-7): KAGVTQTPRYLIKTRGQQVTLSCSPISGHRSVSWYQQTPGQGLQFLFEYFSETQRNKGNFPGRFSGRQFSNSRSEMNVSTLELGDSALYLCASSRYDRSSYEQYFGPGTRLTVT.